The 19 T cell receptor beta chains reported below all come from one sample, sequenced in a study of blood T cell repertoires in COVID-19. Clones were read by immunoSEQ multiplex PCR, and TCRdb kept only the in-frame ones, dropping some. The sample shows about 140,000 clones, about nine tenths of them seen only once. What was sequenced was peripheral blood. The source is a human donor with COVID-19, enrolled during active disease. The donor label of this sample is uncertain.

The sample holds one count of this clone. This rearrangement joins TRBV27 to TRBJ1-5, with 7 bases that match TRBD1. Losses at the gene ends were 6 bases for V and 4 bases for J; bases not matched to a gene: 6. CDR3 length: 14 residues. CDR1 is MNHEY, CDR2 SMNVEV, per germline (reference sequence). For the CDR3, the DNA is TGTGCCAGCAGCCCGAGCAGGGGGAATCAGCCCCAGCATTTT. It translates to CASSPSRGNQPQHF.

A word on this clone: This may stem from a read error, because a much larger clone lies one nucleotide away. CDR3 region: CASSRGQGAYEQYF. In nucleotides, the CDR3 is TGCGCCAGCAGCCGGGGACAGGGAGCCTACGAGCAGTACTTC. The chain carries TRBV5-1 and TRBJ2-7; TRBD1 matches at 9 bases. V trimming: 4 bases; J trimming: 2 bases; junction bases outside the gene matches: 4. CDR3 size: 14 residues. Per the germline V gene, CDR1 is SGHRS and CDR2 is YFSETQ.

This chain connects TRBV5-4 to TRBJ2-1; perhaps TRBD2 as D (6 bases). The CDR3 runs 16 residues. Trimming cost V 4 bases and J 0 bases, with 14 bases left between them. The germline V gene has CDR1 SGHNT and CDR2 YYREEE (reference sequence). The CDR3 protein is CASSPPGVRSYNEQFF. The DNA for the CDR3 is TGTGCCAGCAGCCCACCGGGGGTACGCTCCTACAATGAGCAGTTCTTC.

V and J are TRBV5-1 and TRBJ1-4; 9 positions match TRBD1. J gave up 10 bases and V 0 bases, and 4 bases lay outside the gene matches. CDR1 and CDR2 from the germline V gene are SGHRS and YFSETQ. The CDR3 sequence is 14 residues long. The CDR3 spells CASSLGGTGRKLFF. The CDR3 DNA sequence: TGCGCCAGCAGCTTGGGGGGGACAGGGAGAAAACTGTTTTTT.

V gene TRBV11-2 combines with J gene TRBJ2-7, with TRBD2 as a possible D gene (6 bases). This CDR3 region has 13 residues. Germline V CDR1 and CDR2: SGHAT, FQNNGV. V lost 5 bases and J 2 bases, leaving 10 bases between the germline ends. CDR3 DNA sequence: TGTGCCAGCAGCAATCCGGGGGCCTACGAGCAGTACTTC. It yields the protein CASSNPGAYEQYF.

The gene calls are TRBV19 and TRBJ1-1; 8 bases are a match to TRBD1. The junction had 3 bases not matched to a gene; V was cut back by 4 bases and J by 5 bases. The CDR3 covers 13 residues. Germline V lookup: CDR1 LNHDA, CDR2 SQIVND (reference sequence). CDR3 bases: TGTGCCAGTAGTAAAGACAGGGGAACTGAAGCTTTCTTT. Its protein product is CASSKDRGTEAFF. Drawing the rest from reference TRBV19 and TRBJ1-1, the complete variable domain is DGGITQSPKYLFRKEGQNVTLSCEQNLNHDAMYWYRQDPGQGLRLIYYSQIVNDFQKGDIAEGYSVSREKKESFPLTVTSAQKNPTAFYLCASSKDRGTEAFFGQGTRLTVV.

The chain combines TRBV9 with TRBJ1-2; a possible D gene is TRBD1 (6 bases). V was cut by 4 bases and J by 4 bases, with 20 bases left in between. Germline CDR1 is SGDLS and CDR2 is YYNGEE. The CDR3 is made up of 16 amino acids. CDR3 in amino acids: CASSLAGTSSPYGYTF. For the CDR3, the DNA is TGTGCCAGCAGCCTTGCAGGGACATCAAGCCCCTATGGCTACACCTTC.

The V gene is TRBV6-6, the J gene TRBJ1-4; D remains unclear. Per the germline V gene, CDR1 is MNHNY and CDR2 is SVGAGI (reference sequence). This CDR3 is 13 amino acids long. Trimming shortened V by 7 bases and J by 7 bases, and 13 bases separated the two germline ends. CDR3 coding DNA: TGTGCCAGCAATCTGGAGGTGGGTGAAAAACTGTTTTTT. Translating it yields CASNLEVGEKLFF.

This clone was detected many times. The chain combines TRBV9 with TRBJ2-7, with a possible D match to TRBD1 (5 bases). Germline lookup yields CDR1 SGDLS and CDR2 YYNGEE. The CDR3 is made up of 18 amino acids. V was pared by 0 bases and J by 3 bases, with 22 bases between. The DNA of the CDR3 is TGTGCCAGCAGCGTAGGGGGTATCTCTCCTGACAGAGACTACGAGCAGTACTTC. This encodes CASSVGGISPDRDYEQYF.

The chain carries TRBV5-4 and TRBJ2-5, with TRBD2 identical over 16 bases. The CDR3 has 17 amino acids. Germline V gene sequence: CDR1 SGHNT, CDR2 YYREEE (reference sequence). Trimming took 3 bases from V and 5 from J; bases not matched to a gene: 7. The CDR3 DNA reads TGTGCCAGCAGCTATGGGACTAGCGGGGGGGCCGGGGAGACCCAGTACTTC. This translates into CASSYGTSGGAGETQYF.

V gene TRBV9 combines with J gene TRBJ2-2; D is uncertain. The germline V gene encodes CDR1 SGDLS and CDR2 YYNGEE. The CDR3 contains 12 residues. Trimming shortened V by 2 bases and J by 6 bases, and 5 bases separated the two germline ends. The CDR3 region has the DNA TGTGCCAGCAGCGTTGGGCCCGGGGAGCTGTTTTTT. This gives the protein CASSVGPGELFF.

CDR3 DNA: TGTGCCAGCAGCTTAGATAGGGCGGGGGACGCTTTCTTT. Residues: CASSLDRAGDAFF. The chain carries TRBV11-2 and TRBJ1-1; weak D call: TRBD1 (5 bases). Trimming removed 0 bases from V and 11 bases from J, with 13 bases in between. Germline V gene sequence: CDR1 SGHAT, CDR2 FQNNGV. CDR3 length: 13 residues. Full variable domain (rest looked up from reference TRBV11-2 and TRBJ1-1): EAGVAQSPRYKIIEKRQSVAFWCNPISGHATLYWYQQILGQGPKLLIQFQNNGVVDDSQLPKDRFSAERLKGVDSTLKIQPAKLEDSAVYLCASSLDRAGDAFFGQGTRLTVV.

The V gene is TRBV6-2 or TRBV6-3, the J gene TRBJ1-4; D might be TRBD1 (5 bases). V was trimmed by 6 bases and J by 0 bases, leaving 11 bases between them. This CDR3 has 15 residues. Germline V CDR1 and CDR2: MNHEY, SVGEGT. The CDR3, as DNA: TGTGCCAGCAGCCTCCCAGGGACAACTAATGAAAAACTGTTTTTT. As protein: CASSLPGTTNEKLFF.

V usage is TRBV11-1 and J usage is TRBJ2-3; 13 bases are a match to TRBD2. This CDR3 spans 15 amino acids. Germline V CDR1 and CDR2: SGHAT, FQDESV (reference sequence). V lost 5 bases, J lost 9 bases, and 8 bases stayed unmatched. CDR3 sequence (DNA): TGTGCCAGCAGCGACCGGACTAGCGGGGGTGGAACGCAGTATTTT. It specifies CASSDRTSGGGTQYF.

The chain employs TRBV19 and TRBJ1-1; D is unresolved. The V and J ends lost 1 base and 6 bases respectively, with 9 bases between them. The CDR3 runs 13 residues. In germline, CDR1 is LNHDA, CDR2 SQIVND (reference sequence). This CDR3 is CASSIGQRAEAFF. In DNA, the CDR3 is TGTGCCAGTAGTATAGGTCAGCGGGCTGAAGCTTTCTTT.

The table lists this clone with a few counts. The CDR3 reads CASSDSSGYTF. The CDR3 nucleotides are TGTGCCAGCAGTGACTCGAGCGGCTACACCTTC. The gene calls are TRBV6-4 and TRBJ1-2, with D unresolved. There are 11 residues in the CDR3. V lost 0 bases and J 8 bases, leaving 4 bases between the germline ends. CDR1 is MRHNA, CDR2 SNTAGT, per germline.

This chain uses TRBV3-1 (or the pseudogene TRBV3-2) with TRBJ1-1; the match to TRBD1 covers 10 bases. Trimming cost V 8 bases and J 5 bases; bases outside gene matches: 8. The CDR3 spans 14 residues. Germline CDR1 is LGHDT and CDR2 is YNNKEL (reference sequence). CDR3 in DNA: TGTGCCAGCCTAGACAGGGGGCAGGGTACTGAAGCTTTCTTT. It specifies CASLDRGQGTEAFF.

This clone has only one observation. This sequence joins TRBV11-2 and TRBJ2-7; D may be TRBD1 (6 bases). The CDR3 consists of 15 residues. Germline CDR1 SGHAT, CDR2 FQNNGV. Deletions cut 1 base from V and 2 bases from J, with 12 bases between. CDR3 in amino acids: CASSLVGALAYEQYF. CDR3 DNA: TGTGCCAGCAGCTTAGTGGGGGCCCTGGCCTACGAGCAGTACTTC.

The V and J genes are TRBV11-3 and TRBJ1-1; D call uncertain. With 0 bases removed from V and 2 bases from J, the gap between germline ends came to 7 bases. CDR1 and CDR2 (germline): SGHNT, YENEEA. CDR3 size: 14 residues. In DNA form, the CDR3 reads TGTGCCAGCAGCTTAGAGTCGGGAAACACTGAAGCTTTCTTT. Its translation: CASSLESGNTEAFF. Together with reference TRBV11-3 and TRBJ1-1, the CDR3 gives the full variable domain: EAGVVQSPRYKIIEKKQPVAFWCNPISGHNTLYWYLQNLGQGPELLIRYENEEAVDDSQLPKDRFSAERLKGVDSTLKIQPAELGDSAVYLCASSLESGNTEAFFGQGTRLTVV.